These 24 T cell receptor beta chains were sequenced from one sample in a study of T cell responses to AZD1222 COVID-19 vaccine. The method was immunoSEQ multiplex PCR; TCRdb's version includes in-frame clones alone and lacks a portion of them. Of approximately 100,000 clones listed, roughly nine tenths are singletons. The sample was peripheral blood, taken on day 0 of AZD1222 vaccination. All receptors come from an adult in good health.

This clone was seen just once. The V and J genes are TRBV2 and TRBJ1-2; D call uncertain. The ends were cut back, 6 bases at V and 0 bases at J, with 5 bases in the middle. Germline V lookup: CDR1 SNHLY, CDR2 FYNNEI. CDR3 size: 12 residues. The CDR3 DNA reads as TGTGCCAGCAGCGTGGCTAACTATGGCTACACCTTC. It translates to CASSVANYGYTF.

The chain is built from TRBV12-3 or TRBV12-4 and TRBJ1-4; D remains ambiguous. Trimming pared 3 bases from V and 13 bases from J, leaving 15 bases between. The CDR3 extends over 13 amino acids. In DNA, the CDR3 is TGTGCCAGCAGTTTTACCAGCCCTAAGGGACTGTTTTTT. Translated: CASSFTSPKGLFF.

This rearrangement joins TRBV2 to TRBJ1-5; D is undetermined. The germline V gene encodes CDR1 SNHLY and CDR2 FYNNEI. The CDR3 sequence is 12 residues long. Deletions cut 6 bases from V and 3 bases from J, with 6 bases between. The CDR3 DNA sequence: TGTGCCAGCAGGGGGTCCAATCAGCCCCAGCATTTT. Translating gives CASRGSNQPQHF.

The chain links TRBV6-5 to TRBJ1-2; TRBD1 matches 8 bases. With 0 bases clipped from V and 7 bases from J, the junction kept 1 base outside the gene matches. Per germline, CDR1 MNHEY and CDR2 SVGAGI. CDR3 length: 13 residues. The CDR3 reads CASSYSDRGGYTF. The CDR3 DNA is TGTGCCAGCAGTTACTCCGACAGGGGTGGCTACACCTTC.

The rearrangement links TRBV28 to TRBJ1-5; D not resolved. Between the trimmed V and J ends, which lost 2 bases and 5 bases, there was a span of 13 bases. The CDR3 covers 15 residues. Germline CDR1 MDHEN, CDR2 SYDVKM. CDR3 region: CASSLGKGLYQPQHF. CDR3 DNA: TGTGCCAGCAGTTTAGGGAAGGGCCTTTATCAGCCCCAGCATTTT.

The chain links TRBV19 to TRBJ1-5; tentative D call: TRBD1 (6 bases). Germline V lookup: CDR1 LNHDA, CDR2 SQIVND (reference sequence). V lost 5 bases and J lost 1, with 15 bases in between. This CDR3 has 16 residues. CDR3 in amino acids: CASSGFRGSSNQPQHF. The DNA for the CDR3 is TGTGCCAGTAGTGGGTTCAGGGGTTCAAGCAATCAGCCCCAGCATTTT. Combining the CDR3 with reference TRBV19 and TRBJ1-5 gives the whole variable domain DGGITQSPKYLFRKEGQNVTLSCEQNLNHDAMYWYRQDPGQGLRLIYYSQIVNDFQKGDIAEGYSVSREKKESFPLTVTSAQKNPTAFYLCASSGFRGSSNQPQHFGDGTRLSIL.

The chain has TRBV4-3 and TRBJ2-7; 9 bases are shared with TRBD1. With V trimmed by 4 bases and J by 4 bases, 2 bases remained unmatched. Germline V gives CDR1 LGHNA, CDR2 YSLEER. The CDR3 loop spans 13 amino acids. The CDR3 loop is CASSLDRGYEQYF. The CDR3 DNA is TGCGCCAGCAGCCTAGACAGGGGGTACGAGCAGTACTTC.

The chain has TRBV15 and TRBJ2-3; 8 nucleotides line up with TRBD2. Germline V lookup: CDR1 LNHNV, CDR2 YYDKDF (reference sequence). This CDR3 has 15 residues. The ends lost 4 bases at V and 6 bases at J; junction bases unmatched: 9. The CDR3: CATSTGRGGLDTQYF. Written as DNA, the CDR3 is TGTGCCACCAGCACGGGTCGGGGGGGCCTGGATACGCAGTATTTT.

The V and J genes are TRBV19 and TRBJ1-6, with 9 nucleotides matching TRBD1. The CDR3 totals 15 residues. Germline V gene data show CDR1 as LNHDA and CDR2 as SQIVND (reference sequence). J was trimmed by 9 bases and V by 7 bases; bases with no gene match: 10. This chain's CDR3 is CASTLDRGFGSPLHF. CDR3 coding DNA: TGTGCCAGTACCTTGGACAGGGGTTTTGGTTCACCCCTCCACTTT.

The chain carries TRBV10-2 and TRBJ1-6; TRBD1 agrees at 7 bases. Germline CDR1 is WSHSY and CDR2 is SAAADI. The CDR3 is 13 amino acids. V trimming: 8 bases; J trimming: 8 bases; junction bases outside the gene matches: 6. The CDR3 DNA is TGCGCCAGCCTCCAGGGGGAGGATTCACCCCTCCACTTT. Translating gives CASLQGEDSPLHF.

The chain is built from TRBV7-2 and TRBJ2-2, with 8 bases identical to TRBD2. The CDR3 extends over 16 amino acids. The V and J ends lost 5 bases and 5 bases, in that order; junction bases with no gene match: 10. Germline assignment: CDR1 SGHTA and CDR2 FQGNSA. The CDR3 bases are TGTGCCAGCAGCCGGGGGGGTAGCGGCGGGACCGGGGAGCTGTTTTTT. Protein: CASSRGGSGGTGELFF.

The chain carries TRBV6-2 or TRBV6-3 and TRBJ1-2; 7 bases align to TRBD1. The CDR3 length is 15 residues. Germline loops: CDR1 MNHEY, CDR2 SVGEGT. Trimming took 6 bases from V and 4 from J; bases not matched to a gene: 11. CDR3 region: CASSRGQAYLYGYTF. The CDR3 nucleotides are TGTGCCAGCAGCCGTGGACAGGCTTACCTCTATGGCTACACCTTC.

The chain has TRBV11-2 and TRBJ2-1; no reliable D call. Trimming cost V 0 bases and J 11 bases, with 5 bases left between them. The CDR3 contains 11 residues. Germline CDR1 SGHAT, CDR2 FQNNGV. In DNA, the CDR3 is TGTGCCAGCAGCTTAGAGGGTCAGCAGTTCTTC. It codes for CASSLEGQQFF.

The V gene is TRBV7-2, the J gene TRBJ2-3; 7 bases align to TRBD2. With 7 bases clipped from V and 6 bases from J, the junction kept 16 bases outside the gene matches. This CDR3 contains 16 residues. Germline loops: CDR1 SGHTA, CDR2 FQGNSA. The CDR3 here is CASTPSASGASDTQYF. CDR3 DNA sequence: TGTGCCAGCACCCCCAGTGCGAGCGGGGCCTCGGATACGCAGTATTTT.

The chain has TRBV18 and TRBJ2-2; D call uncertain. Between the trimmed V and J ends, which lost 3 bases and 7 bases, there was a span of 15 bases. This CDR3 comprises 15 residues. The germline V gene encodes CDR1 KGHSH and CDR2 LQKENI. This chain's CDR3 is CASSPGPWWNGELFF. The DNA of the CDR3 is TGTGCCAGCTCACCCGGACCTTGGTGGAACGGGGAGCTGTTTTTT. The entire variable domain, with the rest obtained from reference TRBV18 and TRBJ2-2, is as follows: NAGVMQNPRHLVRRRGQEARLRCSPMKGHSHVYWYRQLPEEGLKFMVYLQKENIIDESGMPKERFSAEFPKEGPSILRIQQVVRGDSAAYFCASSPGPWWNGELFFGEGSRLTVL.

The rearrangement uses TRBV7-3 and TRBJ1-1; a weak D match, TRBD1 (5 bases). This CDR3 comprises 13 residues. Trimming took 5 bases from V and 3 from J, leaving 10 bases between them. Per the germline V gene, CDR1 is SGHTA and CDR2 is FQGTGA. The DNA for the CDR3 is TGTGCCAGCAGCCAACGGGGGGACACTGAAGCTTTCTTT. Translated: CASSQRGDTEAFF.

J is TRBJ1-3 and V is TRBV7-8; D gene ambiguous. From germline, CDR1 is SGHVS and CDR2 FQNEAQ. The CDR3 spans 15 residues. Trimming left V 0 bases short and J 4 bases short, with 10 bases between. The CDR3 DNA sequence: TGTGCCAGCAGCTTAGCGCATACAGAAGGAAACACCATATATTTT. It codes for CASSLAHTEGNTIYF.

The chain employs TRBV3-1 (or the pseudogene TRBV3-2) and TRBJ2-1; 9 nucleotides agree with TRBD2. The junction had 7 bases not matched to a gene; V was cut back by 1 base and J by 6 bases. Germline CDR1 LGHDT, CDR2 YNNKEL (reference sequence). This CDR3 has 16 residues. The DNA of the CDR3 is TGTGCCAGCAGCCAAGCCGAGCGGGGGGTTCTCAATGAGCAGTTCTTC. Translating it yields CASSQAERGVLNEQFF.

Concerning this clone itself: Other DNA sequences in the sample encode the same CDR3. This rearrangement joins TRBV5-6 to TRBJ1-1, with D hard to call. The length of the CDR3 is 11 residues. Germline V gene lookup returns CDR1 SGHDT and CDR2 YYEEEE. Trimming removed 2 bases from V and 2 bases from J, with 1 base in between. CDR3 sequence reads: CASSLNTEAFF. In DNA form, the CDR3 reads TGTGCCAGCAGCTTAAACACTGAAGCTTTCTTT.

The V and J genes are TRBV18 and TRBJ2-3; D ambiguous. With 2 bases removed from V and 4 bases from J, the gap between germline ends came to 7 bases. The CDR3 covers 13 residues. The germline V gene encodes CDR1 KGHSH and CDR2 LQKENI. The CDR3 DNA reads as TGTGCCAGCTCACCAGTGACTTCAGATACGCAGTATTTT. It translates to CASSPVTSDTQYF.

This rearrangement joins TRBV11-2 to TRBJ2-5; D is perhaps TRBD1 or TRBD2 (5 bases each). Germline values: CDR1 SGHAT, CDR2 FQNNGV. This CDR3 is built from 15 residues. Trimming pared 2 bases from V and 3 bases from J, leaving 13 bases between. This CDR3 reads CASSLRLGTKETQYF. The CDR3, as DNA: TGTGCCAGCAGCTTAAGGCTGGGGACCAAAGAGACCCAGTACTTC.

The chain links TRBV5-5 to TRBJ1-6; D may be TRBD1 (5 bases). V was cut by 7 bases and J by 8 bases, with 13 bases left in between. Germline V lookup: CDR1 SGHKS, CDR2 YYEKEE (reference sequence). The CDR3 runs 13 residues. CDR3 nucleotide sequence: TGTGCCAGCGGCTGGCAGGGTGATTCACCCCTCCACTTT. Translated, it gives CASGWQGDSPLHF.

The chain is built from TRBV6-2 or TRBV6-3 and TRBJ2-5, with 9 bases matching TRBD1. Trimming at V came to 5 bases and at J to 6 bases, leaving 13 bases not matched to a gene. This CDR3 spans 16 amino acids. Germline V gives CDR1 MNHEY, CDR2 SVGEGT. The CDR3 loop reads CASSTTIQGALKTQYF. The CDR3 region has the DNA TGTGCCAGCAGTACCACTATACAGGGGGCTCTGAAGACCCAGTACTTC.

The V and J genes are TRBV6-5 and TRBJ1-5; no clear D. The CDR3 is 13 residues long. Trimming cost V 5 bases and J 4 bases, with 9 bases left between them. CDR1 and CDR2 from the germline V gene are MNHEY and SVGAGI. The CDR3 sequence is CASSIHGNQPQHF. The DNA for the CDR3 is TGTGCCAGCAGTATCCACGGAAATCAGCCCCAGCATTTT.